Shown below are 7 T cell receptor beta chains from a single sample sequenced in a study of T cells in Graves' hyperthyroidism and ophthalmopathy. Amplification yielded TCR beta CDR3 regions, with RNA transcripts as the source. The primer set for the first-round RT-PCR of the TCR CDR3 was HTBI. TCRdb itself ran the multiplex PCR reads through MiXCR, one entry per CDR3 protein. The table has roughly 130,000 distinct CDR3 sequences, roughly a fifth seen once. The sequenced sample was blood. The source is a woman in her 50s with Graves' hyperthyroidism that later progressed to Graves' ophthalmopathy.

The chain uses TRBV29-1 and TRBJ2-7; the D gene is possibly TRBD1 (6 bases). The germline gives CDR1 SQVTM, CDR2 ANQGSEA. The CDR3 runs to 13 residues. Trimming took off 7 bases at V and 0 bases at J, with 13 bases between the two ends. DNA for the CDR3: TGCAGCGGGGGCAGGGGCCGCTCCTACGAGCAGTACTTC. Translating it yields CSGGRGRSYEQYF.

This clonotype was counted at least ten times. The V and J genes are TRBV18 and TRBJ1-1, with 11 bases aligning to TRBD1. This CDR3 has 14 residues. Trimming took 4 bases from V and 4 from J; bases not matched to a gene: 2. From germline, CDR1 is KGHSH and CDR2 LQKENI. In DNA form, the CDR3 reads TGTGCCAGCTCACTTGGGACAGGGGGCACTGAAGCTTTCTTT. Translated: CASSLGTGGTEAFF. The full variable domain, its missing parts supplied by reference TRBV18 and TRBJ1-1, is NAGVMQNPRHLVRRRGQEARLRCSPMKGHSHVYWYRQLPEEGLKFMVYLQKENIIDESGMPKERFSAEFPKEGPSILRIQQVVRGDSAAYFCASSLGTGGTEAFFGQGTRLTVV.

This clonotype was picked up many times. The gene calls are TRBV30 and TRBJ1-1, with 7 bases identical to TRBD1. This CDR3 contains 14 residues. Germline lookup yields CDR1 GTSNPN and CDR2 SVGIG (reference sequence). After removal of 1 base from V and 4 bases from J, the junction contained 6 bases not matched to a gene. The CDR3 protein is CAWSADRVATEAFF. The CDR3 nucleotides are TGTGCCTGGAGTGCCGACAGGGTAGCCACTGAAGCTTTCTTT.

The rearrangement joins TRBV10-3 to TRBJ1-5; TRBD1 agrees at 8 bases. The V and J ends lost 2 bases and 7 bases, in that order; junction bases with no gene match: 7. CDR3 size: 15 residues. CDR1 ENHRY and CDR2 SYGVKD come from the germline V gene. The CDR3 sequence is CAISEEGDRTQPQHF. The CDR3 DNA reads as TGTGCCATCAGTGAGGAGGGGGACAGGACACAGCCCCAGCATTTT.

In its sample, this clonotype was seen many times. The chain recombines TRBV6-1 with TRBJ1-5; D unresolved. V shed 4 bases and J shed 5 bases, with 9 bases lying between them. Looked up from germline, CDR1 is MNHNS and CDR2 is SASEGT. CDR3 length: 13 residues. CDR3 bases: TGTGCCAGCAGTGGGACCGCGGATCAGCCCCAGCATTTT. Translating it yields CASSGTADQPQHF.

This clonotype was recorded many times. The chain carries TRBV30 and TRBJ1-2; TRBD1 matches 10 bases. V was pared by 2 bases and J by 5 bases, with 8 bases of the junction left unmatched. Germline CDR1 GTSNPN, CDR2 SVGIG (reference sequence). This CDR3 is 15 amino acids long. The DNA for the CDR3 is TGTGCCTGGAGTTTCACACGGACAGGGGGGTATGGCTACACCTTC. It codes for CAWSFTRTGGYGYTF.

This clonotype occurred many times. For the CDR3, the DNA is TGCAGTGCTGGCAGGGGAGGAGGCTATGGCTACACCTTC. Its translation: CSAGRGGGYGYTF. This chain links TRBV20-1 with TRBJ1-2; the D gene is possibly TRBD1 (6 bases). CDR3 size: 13 residues. Trimming removed 5 bases at V and 4 bases at J, with 14 bases between. Germline loops: CDR1 DFQATT, CDR2 SNEGSKA (reference sequence).